The TCR beta chain described here comes from a study of control samples from healthy donors and cancer patients. The repertoire was sequenced with immunoSEQ multiplex PCR; TCRdb's copy has only in-frame clones and lacks some. The sample shows 160,000 or so clones, approximately 94% of them seen only once. The CDR3 is 14 residues long. The ends were cut back, 6 bases at V and 6 bases at J, with 16 bases in the middle. Germline loops: CDR1 MNHEY, CDR2 SVGAGI. Specimen: PBMCs. The gene calls are TRBV6-5 and TRBJ2-3; D is ambiguous. The TCR originated in a man aged 55 to 70 with colorectal cancer. As DNA, the CDR3 is TGTGCCAGCAGGAACCCGGACCTGACGGATACGCAGTATTTT. Its translation is CASRNPDLTDTQYF.